Sequencing of this T cell receptor (beta chain) was carried out in a study of early T cells in non-severe SARS-CoV-2 infection. For the study at large: Sequencing of bulk RNA from unsorted whole blood was done, without chain pairing. Whole-study results and caveats: VDJdb matching skewed toward anti-spike CD8 responses, missing private and CD4 specificities.

The TCR library protocol attached unique molecular identifiers to the individual cDNA molecules. TCRdb independently ran MiXCR on the 5' RACE reads; one entry per CDR3 protein. The sample lists about 53,000 distinct CDR3 sequences, 9.5% to 15% seen once, with approximately 2.5% in the top ten. This CDR3 is 12 amino acids long. Germline V gene sequence: CDR1 DFQATT, CDR2 SNEGSKA (reference sequence). Turning to this clonotype: Its specificity is not known.

This receptor was identified in an adult who was a healthcare worker with PCR-confirmed SARS-CoV-2 infection or an uninfected control (not recorded which). The sample consisted of whole blood, taken at baseline. This chain uses TRBV20-1 with TRBJ1-1; D call uncertain. The CDR3 nucleotides are TGCAGCCCCCAGACGGGGAACACTGAAGCTTTCTTT. This translates into CSPQTGNTEAFF.